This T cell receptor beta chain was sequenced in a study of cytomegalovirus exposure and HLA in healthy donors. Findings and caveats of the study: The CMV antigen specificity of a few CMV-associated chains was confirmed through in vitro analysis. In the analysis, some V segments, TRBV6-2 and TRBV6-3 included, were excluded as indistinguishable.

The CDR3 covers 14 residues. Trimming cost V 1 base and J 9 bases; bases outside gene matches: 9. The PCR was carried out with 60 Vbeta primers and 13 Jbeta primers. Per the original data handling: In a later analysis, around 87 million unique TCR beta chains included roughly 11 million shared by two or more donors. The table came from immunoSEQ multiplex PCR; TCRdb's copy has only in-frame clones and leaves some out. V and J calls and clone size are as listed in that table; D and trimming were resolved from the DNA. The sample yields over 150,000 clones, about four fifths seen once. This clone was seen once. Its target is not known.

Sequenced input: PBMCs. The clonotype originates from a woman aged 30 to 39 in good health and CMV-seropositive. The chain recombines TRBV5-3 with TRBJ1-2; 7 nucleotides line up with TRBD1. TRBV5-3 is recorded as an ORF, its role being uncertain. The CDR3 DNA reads TGTGCCAGAAGCTTGCCAAGGGGGCGAGACCGCTACACCTTC. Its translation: CARSLPRGRDRYTF.